This is a list of T cell receptor beta chains from one sample in a study of OX40 agonist ivuxolimab in advanced cancers. Assay used: immunoSEQ multiplex PCR; TCRdb lists only in-frame clones, some missing. This sample has approximately 25,000 clones, with 77% found just once. Sequenced material: CD4+ or CD8+ T cells sorted from blood, taken in a trial of the OX40 agonist ivuxolimab. All receptors derive from an adult with an advanced solid tumor such as melanoma, head and neck, liver or kidney cancer. Each CDR3 is given with its conserved first and last residue.

v_call	j_call	cdr3_aa
TRBV11-2	TRBJ1-2	CASSIGQGINYGYTF
TRBV28	TRBJ2-3	CASSPTLGSSDTQYF
TRBV4-2	TRBJ1-2	CASSRDRGNYGYTF
TRBV6-4	TRBJ2-2	CASSPRAGVSGELFF
TRBV7-2	TRBJ1-4	CASSYGTNEKLFF
TRBV5-5	TRBJ2-5	CASSLSTWETQYF
TRBV30	TRBJ1-4	CALYPGPIF
TRBV5-1	TRBJ1-5	CASSPEGQPYQPQHF
TRBV7-6	TRBJ2-7	CASSLVQGPYEQYF
TRBV4-2	TRBJ2-4	CASSQDPDRPSRYF
TRBV30	TRBJ1-2	CAWNEGTRGNYGYTF
TRBV4-3	TRBJ1-4	CASSQVTGLDEKLFF
TRBV6-4	TRBJ2-2	CASKEVANTGELFF
TRBV5-1	TRBJ2-7	CASSLRDRLMNEQYF
TRBV25-1	TRBJ2-4	CASSGTGTSHVGIQYF
TRBV5-1	TRBJ2-6	CASSLMAQGANVLTF
TRBV6-1	TRBJ2-6	CASSADSSGANVLTF
TRBV15	TRBJ2-1	CATSTRLDGSDEQFF
TRBV18	TRBJ1-1	CASSPPGGSTEAFF
TRBV6-4	TRBJ2-1	CASSETGERNEQFF
TRBV7-9	TRBJ2-1	CASSLAPEQFF
TRBV9	TRBJ2-2	CASSVWDRGTGELFF
TRBV25-1	TRBJ2-7	CASSERTSGRPSSYEQYF
TRBV2	TRBJ2-3	CASSDDGGSTDTQYF
TRBV19	TRBJ2-3	CASSIWGNTQYF
TRBV6-6	TRBJ1-5	CASSYAGPNQPQHF